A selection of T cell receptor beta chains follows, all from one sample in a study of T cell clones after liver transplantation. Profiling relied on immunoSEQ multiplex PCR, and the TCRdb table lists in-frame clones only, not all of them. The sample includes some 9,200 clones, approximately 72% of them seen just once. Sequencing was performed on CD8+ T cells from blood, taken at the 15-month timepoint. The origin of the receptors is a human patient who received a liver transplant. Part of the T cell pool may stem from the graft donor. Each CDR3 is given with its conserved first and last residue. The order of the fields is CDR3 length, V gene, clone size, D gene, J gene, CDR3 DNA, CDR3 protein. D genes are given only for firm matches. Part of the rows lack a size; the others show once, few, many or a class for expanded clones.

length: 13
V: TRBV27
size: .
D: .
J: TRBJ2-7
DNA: TGTGCCAGCAGTGCCCCAGGAAACTACGAGCAGTACTTC
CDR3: CASSAPGNYEQYF

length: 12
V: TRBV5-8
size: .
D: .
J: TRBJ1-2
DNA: TGTGCCAGCAGCCACCGGCGGGGCGGCTACACCTTC
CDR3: CASSHRRGGYTF

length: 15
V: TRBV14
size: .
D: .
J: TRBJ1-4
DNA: TGTGCCAGCAGCCAAAATTTTTTAGGGAGAGAAAAACTGTTTTTT
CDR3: CASSQNFLGREKLFF

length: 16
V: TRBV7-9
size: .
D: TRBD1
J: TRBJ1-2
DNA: TGTGCCAGCAGCACCGAGGGACAGGGAGAACCCTATGGCTACACCTTC
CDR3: CASSTEGQGEPYGYTF

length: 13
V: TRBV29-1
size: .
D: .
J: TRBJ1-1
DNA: TGCAGTACAAATCGGGACTCCGGATCTAAAGCTTTCTTT
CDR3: CSTNRDSGSKAFF

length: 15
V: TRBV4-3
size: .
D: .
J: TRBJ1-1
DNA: TGCGCCAGCAGCCAAGATGAAGGGGCCAACACTGAAGCTTTCTTT
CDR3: CASSQDEGANTEAFF

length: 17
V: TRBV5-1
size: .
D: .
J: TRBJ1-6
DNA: TGCGCCAGCAGCCCTGAGGGGGGGCCCACCATTAATTCACCCCTCCACTTT
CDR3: CASSPEGGPTINSPLHF

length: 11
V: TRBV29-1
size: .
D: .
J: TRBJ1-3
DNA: TGCAGCGTTGAAGCCGGAAACACCATATATTTT
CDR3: CSVEAGNTIYF

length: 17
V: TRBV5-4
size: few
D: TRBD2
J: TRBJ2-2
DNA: TGTGCCAGCAGCTTGACTAGCGGGGGGACGAACACCGGGGAGCTGTTTTTT
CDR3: CASSLTSGGTNTGELFF

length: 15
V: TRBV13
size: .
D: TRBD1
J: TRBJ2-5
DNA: TGTGCCAGCAGCTTAAAGACAGGGGGCCAAGAGACCCAGTACTTC
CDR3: CASSLKTGGQETQYF

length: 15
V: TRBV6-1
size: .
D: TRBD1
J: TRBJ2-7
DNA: TGTGCCAGCAGTGATACGTCAGGGGGCCCCTACGAGCAGTACTTC
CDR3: CASSDTSGGPYEQYF

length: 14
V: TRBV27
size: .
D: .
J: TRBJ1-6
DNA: TGTGCCAGCAGTTCAGGGAATCCAAATTCACCCCTCCACTTT
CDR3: CASSSGNPNSPLHF

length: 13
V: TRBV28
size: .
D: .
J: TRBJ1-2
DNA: TGTGCCAGCAGTTTTTCCAGTAACTATGGCTACACCTTC
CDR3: CASSFSSNYGYTF

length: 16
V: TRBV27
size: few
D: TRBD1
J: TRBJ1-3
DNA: TGTGCCAGCAGTTCGACGCAACAGGGGGGAGGAAACACCATATATTTT
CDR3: CASSSTQQGGGNTIYF

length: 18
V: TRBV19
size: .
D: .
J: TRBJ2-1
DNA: TGTGCCAGTAGTACTCCGGGCCGCGAGGGAACGTACTACAATGAGCAGTTCTTC
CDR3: CASSTPGREGTYYNEQFF

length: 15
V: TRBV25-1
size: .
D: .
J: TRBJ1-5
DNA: TGTGCCAGCAGTGGCGAGACGGGGGGCGGTCAGCCCCAGCATTTT
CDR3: CASSGETGGGQPQHF

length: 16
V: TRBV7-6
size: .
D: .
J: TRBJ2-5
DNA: TGTGCCAGCAGCTCCCTCTCGGGGGTGGTCAAAGAGACCCAGTACTTC
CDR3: CASSSLSGVVKETQYF

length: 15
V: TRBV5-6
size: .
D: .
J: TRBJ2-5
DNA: TGTGCCAGCAGCTGGGGTCATCAGCCCCAAGAGACCCAGTACTTC
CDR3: CASSWGHQPQETQYF

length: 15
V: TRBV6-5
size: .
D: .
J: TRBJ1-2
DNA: TGTGCCAGCAGTCCCCGTCCCGGAGGGGATAGAGGCTACACCTTC
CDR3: CASSPRPGGDRGYTF

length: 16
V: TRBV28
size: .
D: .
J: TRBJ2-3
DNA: TGTGCCAGCAGTTTTTGGTGGGAGAGTGCCGCAGATACGCAGTATTTT
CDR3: CASSFWWESAADTQYF

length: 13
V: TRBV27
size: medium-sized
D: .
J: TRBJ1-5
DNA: TGTGCCAGCGGACAGAGTGGCAATCAGCCCCAGCATTTT
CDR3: CASGQSGNQPQHF

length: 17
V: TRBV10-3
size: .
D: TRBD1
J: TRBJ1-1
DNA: TGTGCCATTTTTCCGGGACAGGGGGCGAGGTTTGGGACTGAAGCTTTCTTT
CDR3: CAIFPGQGARFGTEAFF

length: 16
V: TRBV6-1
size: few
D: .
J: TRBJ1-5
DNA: TGTGCCAGCAGTGATTGGGCAATATCGGGCAATCAGCCCCAGCATTTT
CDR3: CASSDWAISGNQPQHF

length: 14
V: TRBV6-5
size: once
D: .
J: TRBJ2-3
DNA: TGTGCCAGCAGTTACAACGCTGGCACAGATACGCAGTATTTT
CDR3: CASSYNAGTDTQYF

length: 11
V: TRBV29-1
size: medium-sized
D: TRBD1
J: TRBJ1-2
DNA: TGCAGCGGAGAACGACAGGGTGGCTACACCTTC
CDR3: CSGERQGGYTF

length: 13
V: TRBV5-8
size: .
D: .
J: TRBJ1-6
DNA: TGTGCCAGCAGCTTTAGGACGAATTCACCCCTCCACTTT
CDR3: CASSFRTNSPLHF

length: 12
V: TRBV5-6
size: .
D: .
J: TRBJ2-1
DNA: TGTGCCAGCAGCCGCGATTACAATGAGCAGTTCTTC
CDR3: CASSRDYNEQFF

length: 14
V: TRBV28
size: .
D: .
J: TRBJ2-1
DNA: TGTGCCAGCAGTTCTGTTGAGAACTACAATGAGCAGTTCTTC
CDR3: CASSSVENYNEQFF

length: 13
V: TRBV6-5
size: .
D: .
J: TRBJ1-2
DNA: TGTGCCAGCAGTCTGGGAGGTATCTATGGCTACACCTTC
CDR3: CASSLGGIYGYTF

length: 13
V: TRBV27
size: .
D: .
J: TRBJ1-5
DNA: TGTGCCAGCAGTCCGTCGAGCAATCAGCCCCAGCATTTT
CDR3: CASSPSSNQPQHF

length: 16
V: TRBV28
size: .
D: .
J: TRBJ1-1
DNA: TGTGCCAGCAGTTTATTGGGACATACTTCGAACACTGAAGCTTTCTTT
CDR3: CASSLLGHTSNTEAFF

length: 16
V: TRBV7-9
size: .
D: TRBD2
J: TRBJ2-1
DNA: TGTGCCAGCAGCTTAGCGCCAGCGGGAGCGAACAATGAGCAGTTCTTC
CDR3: CASSLAPAGANNEQFF

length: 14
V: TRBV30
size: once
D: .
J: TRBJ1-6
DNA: TGTGCCTGGAGTGGTTTTGGGGAAGGATCACCCCTCCACTTT
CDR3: CAWSGFGEGSPLHF

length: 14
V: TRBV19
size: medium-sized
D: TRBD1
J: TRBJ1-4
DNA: TGTGCCAGCCAATCCCGGGACAGGATTGAAAAACTGTTTTTT
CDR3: CASQSRDRIEKLFF

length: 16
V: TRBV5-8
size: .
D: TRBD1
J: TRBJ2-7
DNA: TGTGCCAGCAGTTACCTACACGGGACAGGATCCTACGAGCAGTACTTC
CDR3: CASSYLHGTGSYEQYF

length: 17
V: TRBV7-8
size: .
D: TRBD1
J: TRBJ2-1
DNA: TGTGCCAGCAGCTTAGAGGAGGGCAGGGGGCGCTTTGATGAGCAGTTCTTC
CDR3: CASSLEEGRGRFDEQFF

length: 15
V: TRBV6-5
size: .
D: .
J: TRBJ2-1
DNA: TGTGCCAGCAGCCCCGGGCGCGGAGACGACAATGAGCAGTTCTTC
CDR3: CASSPGRGDDNEQFF

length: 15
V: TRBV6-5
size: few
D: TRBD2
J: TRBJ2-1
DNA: TGTGCCAGCAGTTACACTAGCGGCTCCTACAATGAGCAGTTCTTC
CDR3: CASSYTSGSYNEQFF

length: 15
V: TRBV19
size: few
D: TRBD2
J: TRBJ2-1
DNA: TGTGCCAGTAGTATCGGACTAGCGCCTTACAATGAGCAGTTCTTC
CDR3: CASSIGLAPYNEQFF

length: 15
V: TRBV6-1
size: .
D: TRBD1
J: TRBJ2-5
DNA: TGTGCCAGCAGTGAAGATCAGGGGGCTCAGGAGACCCAGTACTTC
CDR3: CASSEDQGAQETQYF